The T cell receptor (beta chain) described here comes from a study of control samples from healthy donors and cancer patients. The CDR3 runs to 17 residues. Germline CDR1 KGHDR, CDR2 SFDVKD. J lost 1 base, V lost 3 bases, and 9 bases had no gene match. The data were produced by immunoSEQ multiplex PCR, yet TCRdb's version contains in-frame clones alone and is incomplete. The sample yields about 55,000 clones, approximately 95% seen once. This sequence originates from a woman younger than 35 in good health. V is TRBV24-1 and J is TRBJ2-3; the match to TRBD2 covers 7 bases. The sequencing input was blood. The CDR3 coding sequence is TGTGCCACCAGTGATGAGAACCTAGCGGATCGCACAGATACGCAGTATTTT. Translated, it gives CATSDENLADRTDTQYF.